This T cell receptor beta chain was recovered during a study of blood T cells in healthy people across ages. With respect to this clonotype: Its target is not known.

Study observations and caveats: Diversity was higher, and naive CD4+ cells more numerous, in long-lived donors than in aged donors.

Primed by a sample-barcoded 5' primer and a J-beta primer mix, a second PCR proceeded for 7 to 11 cycles. Each of the samples gave a minimum of 2.5 million paired-end reads that contained CDR3. TCRdb passed the 5' RACE reads through MiXCR, listing each CDR3 protein once. Among about 970,000 distinct CDR3 sequences listed, 51% were seen once. The receptor was derived from a woman aged 55-70 years in good health. Material: blood.

DNA for the CDR3: TGTGCCAGCAGCTTCTTCCACCAAGAGACCCAGTACTTC. Amino acids: CASSFFHQETQYF. This chain uses TRBV5-6 with TRBJ2-5; no definite D call. CDR3 length equals 13 residues. CDR1 is SGHDT, CDR2 YYEEEE, per germline. V was trimmed by 2 bases and J by 0 bases, leaving 5 bases between them.